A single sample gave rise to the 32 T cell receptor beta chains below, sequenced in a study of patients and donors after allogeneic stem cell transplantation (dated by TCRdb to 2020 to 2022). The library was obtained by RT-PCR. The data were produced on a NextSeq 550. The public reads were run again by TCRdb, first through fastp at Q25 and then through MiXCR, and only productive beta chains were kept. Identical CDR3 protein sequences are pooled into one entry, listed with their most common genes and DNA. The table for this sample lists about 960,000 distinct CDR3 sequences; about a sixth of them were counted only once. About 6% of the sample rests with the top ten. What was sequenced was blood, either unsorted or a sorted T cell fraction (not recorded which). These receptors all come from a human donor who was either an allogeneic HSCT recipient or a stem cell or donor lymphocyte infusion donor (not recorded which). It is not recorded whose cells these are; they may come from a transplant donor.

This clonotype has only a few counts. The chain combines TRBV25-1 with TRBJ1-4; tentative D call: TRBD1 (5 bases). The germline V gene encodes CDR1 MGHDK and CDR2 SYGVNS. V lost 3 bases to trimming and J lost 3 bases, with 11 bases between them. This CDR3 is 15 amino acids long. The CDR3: CASSEGGSANEKLFF. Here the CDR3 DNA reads TGTGCCAGCAGTGAGGGGGGGTCGGCTAATGAAAAACTGTTTTTT.

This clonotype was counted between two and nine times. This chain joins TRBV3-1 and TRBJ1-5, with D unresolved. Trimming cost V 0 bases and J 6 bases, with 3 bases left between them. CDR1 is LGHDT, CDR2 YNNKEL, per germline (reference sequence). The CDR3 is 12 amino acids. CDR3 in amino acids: CASSQDTQPQHF. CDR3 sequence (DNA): TGTGCCAGCAGCCAAGATACTCAGCCCCAGCATTTT.

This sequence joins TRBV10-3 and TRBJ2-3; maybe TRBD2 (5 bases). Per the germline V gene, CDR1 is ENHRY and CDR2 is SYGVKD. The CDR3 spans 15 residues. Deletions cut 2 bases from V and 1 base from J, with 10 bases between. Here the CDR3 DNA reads TGTGCCATCAGTGAGGCAAGCGGTCGCACAGATACGCAGTATTTT. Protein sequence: CAISEASGRTDTQYF.

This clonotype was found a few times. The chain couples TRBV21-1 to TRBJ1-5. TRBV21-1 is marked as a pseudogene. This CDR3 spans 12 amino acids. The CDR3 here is CASSKSGQPQHF. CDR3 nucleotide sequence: TGTGCCAGCAGCAAAAGCGGTCAGCCCCAGCATTTT.

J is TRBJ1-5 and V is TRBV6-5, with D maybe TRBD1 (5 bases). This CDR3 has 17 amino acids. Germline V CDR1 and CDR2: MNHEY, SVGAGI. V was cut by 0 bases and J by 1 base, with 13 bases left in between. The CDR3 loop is CASSYSPGPESNQPQHF. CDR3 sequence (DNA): TGTGCCAGCAGTTACTCCCCGGGGCCAGAGAGCAATCAGCCCCAGCATTTT.

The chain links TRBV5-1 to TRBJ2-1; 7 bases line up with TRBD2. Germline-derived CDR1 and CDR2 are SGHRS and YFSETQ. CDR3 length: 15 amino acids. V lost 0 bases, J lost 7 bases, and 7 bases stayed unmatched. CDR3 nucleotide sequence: TGCGCCAGCAGCTTGGTTAATGGGGGGGATAATGAGCAGTTCTTC. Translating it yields CASSLVNGGDNEQFF.

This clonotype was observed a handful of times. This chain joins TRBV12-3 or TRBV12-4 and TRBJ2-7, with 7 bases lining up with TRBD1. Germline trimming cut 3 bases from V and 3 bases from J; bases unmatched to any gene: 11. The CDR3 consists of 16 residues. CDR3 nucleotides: TGTGCCAGCAGTTTCCCTCGAAGACAGGGCATCTACGAGCAGTACTTC. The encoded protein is CASSFPRRQGIYEQYF.

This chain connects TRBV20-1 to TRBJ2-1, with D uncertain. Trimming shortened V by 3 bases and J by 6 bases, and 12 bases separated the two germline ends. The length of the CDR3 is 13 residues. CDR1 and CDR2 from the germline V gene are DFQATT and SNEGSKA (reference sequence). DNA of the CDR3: TGCAGTGCTAGGAGGATCCCCATCAATGAGCAGTTCTTC. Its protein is CSARRIPINEQFF.

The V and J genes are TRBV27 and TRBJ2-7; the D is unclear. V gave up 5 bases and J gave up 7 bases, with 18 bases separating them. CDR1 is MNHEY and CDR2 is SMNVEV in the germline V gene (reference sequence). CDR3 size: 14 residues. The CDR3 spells CASSAYLPPLEQYF. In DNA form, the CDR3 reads TGTGCCAGCAGTGCCTACCTTCCACCCCTAGAGCAGTACTTC.

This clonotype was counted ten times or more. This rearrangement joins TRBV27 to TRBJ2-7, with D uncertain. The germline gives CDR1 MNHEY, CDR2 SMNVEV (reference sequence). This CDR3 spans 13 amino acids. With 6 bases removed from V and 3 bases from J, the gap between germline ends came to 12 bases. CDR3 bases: TGTGCCAGCAGCCCCCGGTCCGGCTACGAGCAGTACTTC. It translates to CASSPRSGYEQYF.

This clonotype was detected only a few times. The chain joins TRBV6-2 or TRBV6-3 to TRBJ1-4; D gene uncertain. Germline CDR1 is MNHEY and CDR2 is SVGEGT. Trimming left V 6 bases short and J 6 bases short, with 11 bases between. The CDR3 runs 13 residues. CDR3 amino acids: CASSLLGYEKLFF. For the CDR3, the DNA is TGTGCCAGCAGCCTCTTGGGCTATGAAAAACTGTTTTTT.

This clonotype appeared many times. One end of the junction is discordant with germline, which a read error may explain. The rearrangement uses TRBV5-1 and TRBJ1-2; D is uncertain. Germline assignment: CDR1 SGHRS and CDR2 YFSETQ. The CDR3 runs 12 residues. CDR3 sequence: CASSPGSYGYTF. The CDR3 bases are TGTGCCAGCAGCCCGGGGAGCTATGGCTACACCTTC.

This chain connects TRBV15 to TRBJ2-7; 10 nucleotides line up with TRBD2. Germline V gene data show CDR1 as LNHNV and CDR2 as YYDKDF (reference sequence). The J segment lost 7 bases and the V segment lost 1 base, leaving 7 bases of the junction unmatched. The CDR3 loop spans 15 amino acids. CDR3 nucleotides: TGTGCCACCAGCAGAGGTAGCGGGAGGAGTGGGGAGCAGTACTTC. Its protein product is CATSRGSGRSGEQYF.

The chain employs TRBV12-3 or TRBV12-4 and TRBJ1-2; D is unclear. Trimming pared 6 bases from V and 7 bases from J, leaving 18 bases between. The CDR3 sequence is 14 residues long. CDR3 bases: TGTGCCAGCAGCCTAGGTCGGACCGCCGGTGGCTACACCTTC. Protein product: CASSLGRTAGGYTF.

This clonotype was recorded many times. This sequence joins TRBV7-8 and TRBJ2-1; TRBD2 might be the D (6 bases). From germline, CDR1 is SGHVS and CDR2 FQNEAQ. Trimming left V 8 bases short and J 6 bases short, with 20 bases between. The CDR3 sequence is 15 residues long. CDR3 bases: TGTGCCAGCTCAATAGACCGGGAGTTCGGCAATGAGCAGTTCTTC. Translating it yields CASSIDREFGNEQFF.

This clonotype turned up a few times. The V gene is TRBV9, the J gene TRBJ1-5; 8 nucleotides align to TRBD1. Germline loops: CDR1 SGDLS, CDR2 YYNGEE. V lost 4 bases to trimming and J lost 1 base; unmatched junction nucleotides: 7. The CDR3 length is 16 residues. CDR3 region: CASSLDDRGSNQPQHF. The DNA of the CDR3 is TGTGCCAGCAGCCTCGACGACAGGGGAAGCAATCAGCCCCAGCATTTT.

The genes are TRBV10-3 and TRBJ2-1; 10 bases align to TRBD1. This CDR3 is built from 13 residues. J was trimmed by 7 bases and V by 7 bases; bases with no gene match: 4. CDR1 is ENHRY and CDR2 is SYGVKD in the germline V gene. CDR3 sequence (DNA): TGTGCCATCAACCGGGACAGGGGAAATGAGCAGTTCTTC. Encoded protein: CAINRDRGNEQFF.

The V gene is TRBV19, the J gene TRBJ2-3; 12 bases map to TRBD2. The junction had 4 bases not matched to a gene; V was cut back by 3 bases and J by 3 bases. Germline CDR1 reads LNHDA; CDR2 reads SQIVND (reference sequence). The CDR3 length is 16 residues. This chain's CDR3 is CASSMTSGSMTDTQYF. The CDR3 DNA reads TGTGCCAGTAGTATGACTAGCGGGAGTATGACAGATACGCAGTATTTT.

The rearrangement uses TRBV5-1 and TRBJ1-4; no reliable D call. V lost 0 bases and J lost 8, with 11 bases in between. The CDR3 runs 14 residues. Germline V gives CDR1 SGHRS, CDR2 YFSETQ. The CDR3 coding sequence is TGCGCCAGCAGCTTGGGCTACAGAGTAGAAAAACTGTTTTTT. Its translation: CASSLGYRVEKLFF.

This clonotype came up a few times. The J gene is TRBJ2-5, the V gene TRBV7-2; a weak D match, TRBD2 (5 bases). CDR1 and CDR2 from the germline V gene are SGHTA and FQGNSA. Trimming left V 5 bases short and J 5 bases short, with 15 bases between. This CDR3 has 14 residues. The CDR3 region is CASSKRAAMETQYF. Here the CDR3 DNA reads TGTGCCAGCAGCAAGAGGGCGGCCATGGAGACCCAGTACTTC.

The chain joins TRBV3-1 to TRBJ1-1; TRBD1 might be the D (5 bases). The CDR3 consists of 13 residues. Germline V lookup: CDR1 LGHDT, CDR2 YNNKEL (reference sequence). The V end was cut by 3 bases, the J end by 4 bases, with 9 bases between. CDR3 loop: CASSQRGGTEAFF. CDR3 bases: TGTGCCAGCAGCCAGAGGGGCGGCACTGAAGCTTTCTTT. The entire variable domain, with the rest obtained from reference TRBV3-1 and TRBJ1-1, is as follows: DTAVSQTPKYLVTQMGNDKSIKCEQNLGHDTMYWYKQDSKKFLKIMFSYNNKELIINETVPNRFSPKSPDKAHLNLHINSLELGDSAVYFCASSQRGGTEAFFGQGTRLTVV.

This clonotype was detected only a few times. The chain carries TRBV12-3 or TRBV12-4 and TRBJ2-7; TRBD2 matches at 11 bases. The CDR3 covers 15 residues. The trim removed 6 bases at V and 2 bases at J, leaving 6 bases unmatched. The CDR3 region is CASSETSGRPYEQYF. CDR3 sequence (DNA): TGTGCCAGCAGCGAAACTAGCGGGAGACCCTACGAGCAGTACTTC.

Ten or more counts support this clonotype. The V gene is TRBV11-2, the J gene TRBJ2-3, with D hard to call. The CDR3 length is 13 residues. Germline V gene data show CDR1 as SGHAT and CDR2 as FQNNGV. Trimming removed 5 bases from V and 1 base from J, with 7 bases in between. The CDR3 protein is CASSPPRTDTQYF. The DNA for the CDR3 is TGTGCCAGCAGCCCCCCCCGCACAGATACGCAGTATTTT.

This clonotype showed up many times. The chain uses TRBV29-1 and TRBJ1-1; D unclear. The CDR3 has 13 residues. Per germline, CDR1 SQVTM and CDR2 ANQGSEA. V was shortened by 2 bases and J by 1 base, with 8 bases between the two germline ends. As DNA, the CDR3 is TGCAGCGTTGAATCGTGGGGGAACACTGAAGCTTTCTTT. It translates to CSVESWGNTEAFF.

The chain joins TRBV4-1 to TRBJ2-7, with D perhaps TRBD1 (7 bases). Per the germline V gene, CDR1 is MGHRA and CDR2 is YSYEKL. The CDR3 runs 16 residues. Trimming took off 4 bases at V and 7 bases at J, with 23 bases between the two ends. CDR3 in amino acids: CASSRSGGDSPREQYF. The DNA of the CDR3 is TGCGCCAGCAGCCGATCCGGAGGGGACAGCCCAAGAGAGCAGTACTTC.

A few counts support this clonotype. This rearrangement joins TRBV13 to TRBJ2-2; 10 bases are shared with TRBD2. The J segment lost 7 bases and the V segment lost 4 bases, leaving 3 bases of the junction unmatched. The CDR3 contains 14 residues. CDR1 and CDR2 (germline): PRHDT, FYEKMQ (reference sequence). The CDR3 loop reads CASSWSSGGGELFF. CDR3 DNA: TGTGCCAGCAGCTGGTCTAGCGGGGGCGGGGAGCTGTTTTTT.

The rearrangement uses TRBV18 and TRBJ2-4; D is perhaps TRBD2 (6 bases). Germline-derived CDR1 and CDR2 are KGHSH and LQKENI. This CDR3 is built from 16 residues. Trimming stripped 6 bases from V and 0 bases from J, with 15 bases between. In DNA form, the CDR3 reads TGTGCCAGCTCTTCATTAAGCGGGTCAGCCAAAAACATTCAGTACTTC. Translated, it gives CASSSLSGSAKNIQYF.

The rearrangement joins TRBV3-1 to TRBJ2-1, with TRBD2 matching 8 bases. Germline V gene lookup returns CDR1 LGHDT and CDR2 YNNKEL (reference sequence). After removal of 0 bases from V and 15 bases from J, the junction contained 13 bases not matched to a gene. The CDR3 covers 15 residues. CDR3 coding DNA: TGTGCCAGCAGCCAAGATGAGACTAGCGCCGTTCATGCGTTCTTC. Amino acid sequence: CASSQDETSAVHAFF.

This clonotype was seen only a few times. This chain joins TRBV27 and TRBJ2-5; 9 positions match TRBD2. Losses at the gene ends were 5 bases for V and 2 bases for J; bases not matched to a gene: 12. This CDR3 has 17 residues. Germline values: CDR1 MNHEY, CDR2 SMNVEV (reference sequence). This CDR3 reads CASSTQRLAGPQETQYF. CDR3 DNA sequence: TGTGCCAGCAGTACCCAAAGGCTAGCGGGGCCTCAAGAGACCCAGTACTTC.

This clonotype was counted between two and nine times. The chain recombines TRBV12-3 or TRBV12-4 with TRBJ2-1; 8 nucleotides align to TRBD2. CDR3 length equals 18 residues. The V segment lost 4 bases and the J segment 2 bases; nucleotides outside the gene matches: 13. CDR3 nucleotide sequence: TGTGCCAGCAGTTCCCTCCGGAAGCGGGAGTGGGCCTACAATGAGCAGTTCTTC. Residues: CASSSLRKREWAYNEQFF.

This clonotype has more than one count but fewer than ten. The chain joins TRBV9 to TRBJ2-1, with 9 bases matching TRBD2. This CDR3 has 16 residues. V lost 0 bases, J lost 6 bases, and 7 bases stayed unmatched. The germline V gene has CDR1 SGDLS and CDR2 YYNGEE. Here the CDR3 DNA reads TGTGCCAGCAGCGTAGGGCGGGAGGGCCGTTCCAATGAGCAGTTCTTC. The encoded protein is CASSVGREGRSNEQFF. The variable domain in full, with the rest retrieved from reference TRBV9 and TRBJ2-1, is DSGVTQTPKHLITATGQRVTLRCSPRSGDLSVYWYQQSLDQGLQFLIQYYNGEERAKGNILERFSAQQFPDLHSELNLSSLELGDSALYFCASSVGREGRSNEQFFGPGTRLTVL.

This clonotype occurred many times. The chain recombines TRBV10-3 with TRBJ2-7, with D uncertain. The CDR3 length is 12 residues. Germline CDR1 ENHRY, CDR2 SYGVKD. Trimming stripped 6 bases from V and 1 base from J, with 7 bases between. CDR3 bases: TGTGCCATCAGGTCGGTATCCTACGAGCAGTACTTC. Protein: CAIRSVSYEQYF.